This T cell receptor beta chain emerged from a study of blood T cells in healthy people across ages. A second about 7 to 11 cycle PCR used barcoded and J-beta primers. In TCRdb, the 5' RACE reads were re-called with MiXCR into one record per CDR3 protein. The table records 1.5 million to 2 million distinct CDR3 sequences, approximately 30% of them present only once. A note on this clonotype: As yet, its antigen is unknown.

CDR3 length equals 16 residues. V was clipped by 5 bases and J by 6 bases; unmatched bases: 12. CDR1 is SGHTA and CDR2 is FQGNSA in the germline V gene. Whole-study results and caveats: Naive CD4+ cells and diversity were both higher in long-lived donors than in aged donors.

This receptor was taken from a woman aged 25 to 39 in good health. Sequenced: blood. This chain links TRBV7-2 with TRBJ2-1; 8 nucleotides align to TRBD2. The CDR3 coding sequence is TGTGCCAGCAGCCATCCGGGGGGGAGGGCCCGCAATGAGCAGTTCTTC. Residues: CASSHPGGRARNEQFF.